A single sample gave rise to the 5 T cell receptor beta chains below, sequenced in a study of CXCR3-negative and CXCR3-positive naive CD8 T cells. The libraries of TRB cDNA were constructed through 5' RACE using UMI labels. TCRdb reprocessed the 5' RACE reads; each CDR3 protein has one entry and no DNA is given. The sample totals over 100,000 distinct CDR3 sequences; its top ten clones hold around 0.27%. Sequencing used naive CXCR3- CD8+ T cells from blood. Indicated subset: CD45RO-CCR7+CD27+CD95- naive CD8+ T cells lacking CXCR3 (TNR3-). All receptors come from a human donor in good health. Some clones in this sample may be carry-over from other donors' samples.

This chain joins TRBV28 and TRBJ1-1; TCRdb indicates TRBD1, and absent DNA this call remains unverified. The CDR3 has 14 amino acids. CDR1 is MDHEN and CDR2 is SYDVKM in the germline V gene. The CDR3 is CASSAGQLNTEAFF.

The chain carries TRBV29-1 and TRBJ2-2; lacking DNA, the TRBD1 call made by TCRdb goes unchecked. The germline gives CDR1 SQVTM, CDR2 ANQGSEA. The CDR3 sequence is 12 residues long. The CDR3 sequence is CSVEGGREELFF.

The chain uses TRBV6-5 and TRBJ2-3; no DNA is available, so the TRBD1 call from TCRdb remains unchecked. Germline values: CDR1 MNHEY, CDR2 SVGAGI. This CDR3 spans 16 amino acids. CDR3: CASSYSGTGITDTQYF.

The rearrangement joins TRBV4-3 to TRBJ2-5; TCRdb's D gene call, TRBD2, goes unchecked for lack of DNA. This CDR3 has 16 residues. Germline CDR1 LGHNA, CDR2 YSLEER. CDR3 protein: CASSQSPGTPQETQYF.

V is TRBV6-5 and J is TRBJ2-3; the D gene TCRdb calls, TRBD1, cannot be checked with no DNA. This CDR3 has 15 residues. CDR1 and CDR2 (germline): MNHEY, SVGAGI. CDR3 region: CASSPGHRSLDTQYF.